This TCR beta chain originates from a study of blood T cells in healthy people across ages. Looking at the study overall: Template-switching capture recovered about one barcoded beta molecule per two T cells.

Findings and caveats of the study: Total diversity from one million sequenced T cells was likely underestimated.

A note on this clonotype: What it binds is unknown.

The CDR3 spans 12 residues. Germline values: CDR1 DFQATT, CDR2 SNEGSKA (reference sequence). A second roughly 7 to 11 cycle PCR used barcoded and J-beta primers. From each sample, at least 2.5 million paired-end reads containing CDR3 were obtained. MiXCR was run by TCRdb on the 5' RACE reads, yielding one entry per CDR3 protein. The sample includes some 730,000 distinct CDR3 sequences, 20% to 25% of them seen just once. The source is a man in his 70s in good health. The sample was blood. The gene calls are TRBV20-1 and TRBJ2-3; D gene unclear. For the CDR3, the DNA is TGCGGCTACGGAAGACGCACAGATACGCAGTATTTT. It codes for CGYGRRTDTQYF.